This TCR beta chain was captured in a study of blood T cell repertoires in COVID-19. Study overall: COVID-19 samples, acute and convalescent, were from the United States, Italy and Spain. PBMCs, B-cell-depleted T cells, or T cells provided the cDNA or gDNA that made up the material.

Per the original methods: Reference gene primer amplification in the assay estimated nucleated cell counts. Sequenced by immunoSEQ multiplex PCR; TCRdb stores in-frame clones only, minus some. V and J calls and clone size are those listed in that table; D and trimming were worked out from the DNA. The profile shows 150,000 to 200,000 clones, over 85% of them singletons. This CDR3 comprises 13 residues. CDR1 is MDHEN, CDR2 SYDVKM, per germline. V was cut by 4 bases and J by 8 bases, with 14 bases left in between. The sequencing sample was made of peripheral blood. This TCR derives from a woman aged 45-60 years with acute or convalescent COVID-19. V is TRBV28 and J is TRBJ1-2, with TRBD1 as a possible D gene (6 bases). CDR3 nucleotide sequence: TGTGCCAGCAGTTGGGGGTACAGGGAGGGCTACACCTTC. Residues: CASSWGYREGYTF.